The 32 T cell receptor beta chains presented below share a single source sample, sequenced in a study of blood T cell repertoires in COVID-19. Some clones are missing from TCRdb's copy, which holds only in-frame ones; the method was immunoSEQ multiplex PCR. The sample yields around 300,000 clones, around 86% seen once. The source material was peripheral blood. Receptors originate from a woman aged 25 to 39 who had recovered from COVID-19.

The gene calls are TRBV5-1 and TRBJ1-2; 8 nucleotides line up with TRBD1. The germline CDR1 and CDR2 sequences are SGHRS and YFSETQ. Trimming at V came to 3 bases and at J to 3 bases, leaving 4 bases not matched to a gene. The CDR3 spans 14 residues. CDR3 in amino acids: CASSSGGADYGYTF. The CDR3 DNA is TGCGCCAGCAGCTCAGGGGGCGCCGACTATGGCTACACCTTC.

About this clone: The identical CDR3 is also encoded by other nucleotide sequences in the sample. The rearrangement uses TRBV2 and TRBJ2-2; D not resolved. Per germline, CDR1 SNHLY and CDR2 FYNNEI. V shed 5 bases and J shed 6 bases, with 7 bases lying between them. The CDR3 is made up of 12 amino acids. This chain's CDR3 is CASSSLAGELFF. The CDR3 bases are TGTGCCAGCAGTTCCCTAGCCGGGGAGCTGTTTTTT.

The rearrangement uses TRBV6-2 or TRBV6-3 and TRBJ2-3; 13 bases match TRBD2. The CDR3 runs 17 residues. Germline CDR1 and CDR2: MNHEY and SVGEGT. V lost 5 bases and J lost 0; bases outside the gene matches: 5. The CDR3 region has the DNA TGTGCCAGCAGTAGACTAGCGGGAGGACCAAGCACAGATACGCAGTATTTT. Translation gives CASSRLAGGPSTDTQYF.

V and J are TRBV9 and TRBJ2-5; unclear D gene. The CDR3 runs to 13 residues. Germline V gene sequence: CDR1 SGDLS, CDR2 YYNGEE. V dropped 0 bases and J dropped 4 bases, with 7 bases sitting between them. The CDR3: CASSVAPSETQYF. Here the CDR3 DNA reads TGTGCCAGCAGCGTAGCCCCCTCAGAGACCCAGTACTTC.

V usage is TRBV5-6 and J usage is TRBJ1-2; 9 bases are a match to TRBD1. Trimming cost V 5 bases and J 1 base; bases outside gene matches: 6. CDR3 size: 15 residues. Germline values: CDR1 SGHDT, CDR2 YYEEEE. CDR3 loop: CASSTGTGNNYGYTF. The CDR3 DNA reads TGTGCCAGCAGTACCGGGACAGGGAATAACTATGGCTACACCTTC.

The chain couples TRBV15 to TRBJ2-5, with D tentatively TRBD2 (5 bases). Trimming shortened V by 4 bases and J by 0 bases, and 9 bases separated the two germline ends. The germline gives CDR1 LNHNV, CDR2 YYDKDF (reference sequence). This CDR3 spans 14 amino acids. In DNA, the CDR3 is TGTGCCACCAGCATAGCTAGCCACCAAGAGACCCAGTACTTC. Amino acid sequence: CATSIASHQETQYF.

The chain uses TRBV14 and TRBJ2-7, with 8 bases identical to TRBD1. V shed 2 bases and J 3 bases; nucleotides not matched to a gene: 6. The CDR3 consists of 15 residues. Germline V gene data show CDR1 as SGHDN and CDR2 as FVKESK. The CDR3 region has the DNA TGTGCCAGCAGCCAAACCGGGACAGGACACTACGAGCAGTACTTC. Residues: CASSQTGTGHYEQYF.

The V gene is TRBV3-1 (or the pseudogene TRBV3-2), the J gene TRBJ1-6, with TRBD1 matching 10 bases. CDR1 and CDR2 from the germline V gene are LGHDT and YNNKEL (reference sequence). This CDR3 has 15 residues. The V and J ends lost 4 bases and 6 bases, in that order; junction bases with no gene match: 3. The CDR3 DNA reads as TGTGCCAGCAGCCTCGGGACAGGGGCTAATTCACCCCTCCACTTT. It is translated as CASSLGTGANSPLHF.

This chain joins TRBV4-2 and TRBJ1-2; 9 nucleotides line up with TRBD1. Germline V CDR1 and CDR2: LGHNA, YNFKEQ. This CDR3 is 19 amino acids long. J gave up 4 bases and V 3 bases, and 18 bases lay outside the gene matches. The CDR3: CASSHELRTGADILYGYTF. CDR3 bases: TGTGCCAGCAGCCATGAACTGAGGACAGGGGCAGATATCCTCTATGGCTACACCTTC.

The rearrangement uses TRBV4-3 and TRBJ1-1, with TRBD1 matching over 8 bases. This CDR3 comprises 13 residues. The V segment lost 5 bases and the J segment 4 bases; nucleotides outside the gene matches: 3. Germline CDR1 and CDR2: LGHNA and YSLEER. CDR3 amino acids: CASSSDRGTEAFF. The CDR3 DNA reads TGCGCCAGCAGCTCCGACAGGGGCACTGAAGCTTTCTTT.

The chain carries TRBV18 and TRBJ2-1, with 15 bases identical to TRBD2. Losses at the gene ends were 0 bases for V and 1 base for J; bases not matched to a gene: 10. This CDR3 comprises 21 residues. Germline CDR1 reads KGHSH; CDR2 reads LQKENI. CDR3 sequence (DNA): TGTGCCAGCTCACCACCTGAGGGACTAGCGGGAGGTCAAGGGTCCTACAATGAGCAGTTCTTC. Protein product: CASSPPEGLAGGQGSYNEQFF.

The chain couples TRBV11-2 to TRBJ2-3; D is perhaps TRBD2 (5 bases). Trimming cost V 2 bases and J 0 bases, with 9 bases left between them. CDR1 is SGHAT and CDR2 is FQNNGV in the germline V gene. CDR3 length: 15 residues. The CDR3 region is CASSLRTSSTDTQYF. CDR3 DNA sequence: TGTGCCAGCAGCTTAAGGACTTCTAGCACAGATACGCAGTATTTT.

The V call is TRBV6-5, the J call TRBJ2-5, with 8 bases that match TRBD2. V trimming: 7 bases; J trimming: 5 bases; junction bases outside the gene matches: 9. CDR1 is MNHEY and CDR2 is SVGAGI in the germline V gene. The CDR3 is 14 residues long. The CDR3, as DNA: TGTGCCAGCATCGCCGCGGGGGGCGGGGAGACCCAGTACTTC. Its protein product is CASIAAGGGETQYF.

The chain has TRBV19 and TRBJ1-2; D remains unclear. With 4 bases removed from V and 2 bases from J, the gap between germline ends came to 11 bases. The CDR3 runs to 14 residues. The germline CDR1 and CDR2 sequences are LNHDA and SQIVND (reference sequence). As DNA, the CDR3 is TGTGCCAGTAGTACGGACGGACTGAACTATGGCTACACCTTC. As protein: CASSTDGLNYGYTF.

The chain joins TRBV7-2 to TRBJ1-5, with TRBD1 identical over 7 bases. Germline values: CDR1 SGHTA, CDR2 FQGNSA. V lost 3 bases to trimming and J lost 5 bases; unmatched junction nucleotides: 4. The CDR3 is made up of 14 amino acids. The CDR3 here is CASSFLGGDQPQHF. The CDR3 coding sequence is TGTGCCAGCAGCTTCTTAGGGGGCGATCAGCCCCAGCATTTT.

The chain has TRBV24-1 and TRBJ2-7; D is possibly TRBD1 (7 bases). The germline V gene encodes CDR1 KGHDR and CDR2 SFDVKD. The germline V and J ends were trimmed by 1 base and 5 bases, with 11 bases remaining between them. This CDR3 has 14 residues. DNA for the CDR3: TGTGCCACCAGTGATTTAGGAGGGGGCGACGAGCAGTACTTC. Encoded protein: CATSDLGGGDEQYF.

A single count supports this clone. Other DNA sequences of this sample code for an identical CDR3. The chain carries TRBV11-2 and TRBJ1-3; D not resolved. Germline CDR1 reads SGHAT; CDR2 reads FQNNGV. V was clipped by 6 bases and J by 1 base, with 4 bases between them. This CDR3 region has 12 residues. The CDR3 region is CASSLSGNTIYF. The CDR3 DNA sequence: TGTGCCAGCAGTCTTTCTGGAAACACCATATATTTT.

This clone has a handful of counts. This sequence joins TRBV7-3 and TRBJ2-3; TRBD1 matches 9 bases. Germline trimming cut 4 bases from V and 3 bases from J; bases unmatched to any gene: 5. The germline CDR1 and CDR2 sequences are SGHTA and FQGTGA. This CDR3 contains 15 residues. CDR3 sequence: CASSSGTGYTDTQYF. The DNA of the CDR3 is TGTGCCAGCAGCTCCGGGACAGGGTATACAGATACGCAGTATTTT.

The chain has TRBV7-9 and TRBJ2-3; no definite D call. The V and J ends lost 1 base and 4 bases respectively, with 3 bases between them. Germline lookup yields CDR1 SEHNR and CDR2 FQNEAQ (reference sequence). The CDR3 is 12 amino acids. The CDR3 is CASSLGPDTQYF. CDR3 bases: TGTGCCAGCAGCTTAGGGCCAGATACGCAGTATTTT.

Details on this clone: In the same sample, other DNA sequences code for this CDR3. CDR3 in DNA: TGTGCCAGCAGCCAAGACCGCTACAATGAGCAGTTCTTC. This codes for CASSQDRYNEQFF. The rearrangement uses TRBV3-1 (or the pseudogene TRBV3-2) and TRBJ2-1; D call uncertain. The CDR3 is 13 amino acids. CDR1 is LGHDT and CDR2 is YNNKEL in the germline V gene (reference sequence). The V and J ends lost 0 bases and 3 bases respectively, with 3 bases between them.

The gene calls are TRBV2 and TRBJ2-7, with D possibly being TRBD2 (6 bases). The CDR3 runs 14 residues. V was pared by 8 bases and J by 2 bases, with 16 bases between. Germline V gives CDR1 SNHLY, CDR2 FYNNEI. The CDR3 here is CASFGLRETYEQYF. As DNA, the CDR3 is TGTGCCAGCTTCGGACTAAGGGAAACCTACGAGCAGTACTTC.

This chain joins TRBV10-2 and TRBJ2-1; a possible D gene is TRBD2 (5 bases). CDR1 and CDR2 (germline): WSHSY, SAAADI. V dropped 2 bases and J dropped 7 bases, with 18 bases sitting between them. The CDR3 covers 16 residues. CDR3 residues: CASSESGAPGWNEQFF. The CDR3 bases are TGCGCCAGCAGTGAGAGTGGAGCGCCGGGGTGGAATGAGCAGTTCTTC.

J is TRBJ2-7 and V is TRBV2; TRBD2 matches at 11 bases. CDR1 and CDR2 (germline): SNHLY, FYNNEI. This CDR3 spans 13 amino acids. The J segment lost 5 bases and the V segment lost 8 bases, leaving 5 bases of the junction unmatched. The chain's CDR3 is CASAGTSGHEQYF. In nucleotides, the CDR3 is TGTGCCAGCGCCGGGACTAGCGGCCACGAGCAGTACTTC.

This chain uses TRBV11-2 with TRBJ1-2; perhaps TRBD1 as D (6 bases). Germline-derived CDR1 and CDR2 are SGHAT and FQNNGV. Between the trimmed V and J ends, which lost 5 bases and 6 bases, there was a span of 19 bases. The CDR3 has 15 residues. The CDR3 sequence is CASSTTNRDINGYTF. CDR3 coding DNA: TGTGCCAGCAGCACTACAAACCGGGACATAAATGGCTACACCTTC.

This chain uses TRBV29-1 with TRBJ1-1, with 7 bases matching TRBD1. CDR1 is SQVTM, CDR2 ANQGSEA, per germline. V shed 7 bases and J 1 base; nucleotides not matched to a gene: 6. The CDR3 sequence is 13 residues long. The CDR3 DNA reads as TGCAGCGCCACGACAGGGCCGAACACTGAAGCTTTCTTT. Translating gives CSATTGPNTEAFF.

V and J are TRBV28 and TRBJ2-1; 8 nucleotides line up with TRBD1. V gave up 2 bases and J gave up 7 bases; unmatched junction bases: 4. The CDR3 consists of 14 residues. CDR1 and CDR2 from the germline V gene are MDHEN and SYDVKM. The CDR3 DNA sequence: TGTGCCAGCAGTTTAGTCAGGGGGCTGAATGAGCAGTTCTTC. Its protein product is CASSLVRGLNEQFF.

The rearrangement links TRBV7-3 to TRBJ2-1, with D perhaps TRBD2 (6 bases). With 5 bases removed from V and 8 bases from J, the gap between germline ends came to 19 bases. Germline loops: CDR1 SGHTA, CDR2 FQGTGA. This CDR3 spans 15 amino acids. CDR3: CASSRRGLGFDEQFF. CDR3 bases: TGTGCCAGCAGCCGGCGGGGACTGGGATTCGATGAGCAGTTCTTC.

The V call is TRBV10-3, the J call TRBJ2-3, with a weak D call TRBD1 (6 bases). Germline-derived CDR1 and CDR2 are ENHRY and SYGVKD. The CDR3 totals 16 residues. V lost 6 bases and J 0 bases, leaving 16 bases between the germline ends. CDR3 DNA sequence: TGTGCCATCAGGGACAGATTCCGTGGGAGCACAGATACGCAGTATTTT. Protein product: CAIRDRFRGSTDTQYF.

This chain links TRBV19 with TRBJ2-7; 10 bases match TRBD1. From germline, CDR1 is LNHDA and CDR2 SQIVND (reference sequence). V lost 4 bases to trimming and J lost 6 bases; unmatched junction nucleotides: 9. The CDR3 is 15 residues long. The CDR3 protein is CASSTPWTGGGEQYF. CDR3 DNA sequence: TGTGCCAGTAGTACCCCATGGACAGGGGGGGGCGAGCAGTACTTC.

V usage is TRBV4-1 and J usage is TRBJ2-7; 10 nucleotides agree with TRBD1. J lost 3 bases, V lost 3 bases, and 5 bases had no gene match. From germline, CDR1 is MGHRA and CDR2 YSYEKL. This CDR3 has 15 residues. CDR3 region: CASSHPGTGVYEQYF. DNA of the CDR3: TGCGCCAGCAGCCACCCCGGGACAGGGGTCTACGAGCAGTACTTC.

V and J are TRBV15 and TRBJ2-5; D is undetermined. Per germline, CDR1 LNHNV and CDR2 YYDKDF (reference sequence). This CDR3 is 13 amino acids long. Trimming pared 0 bases from V and 5 bases from J, leaving 7 bases between. The chain's CDR3 is CATSRDGVETQYF. The CDR3 DNA is TGTGCCACCAGCAGAGATGGAGTGGAGACCCAGTACTTC.

This clone occurred a few times. The V call is TRBV20-1, the J call TRBJ1-5; 7 bases are shared with TRBD1. The CDR3 runs 15 residues. Germline loops: CDR1 DFQATT, CDR2 SNEGSKA (reference sequence). The V gene end was trimmed by 6 bases and the J gene end by 2 bases; junction bases not matched to a gene: 10. The CDR3 DNA is TGCAGTGCCAGTCCCCGGGACAGAGGCAATCAGCCCCAGCATTTT. It translates to CSASPRDRGNQPQHF.